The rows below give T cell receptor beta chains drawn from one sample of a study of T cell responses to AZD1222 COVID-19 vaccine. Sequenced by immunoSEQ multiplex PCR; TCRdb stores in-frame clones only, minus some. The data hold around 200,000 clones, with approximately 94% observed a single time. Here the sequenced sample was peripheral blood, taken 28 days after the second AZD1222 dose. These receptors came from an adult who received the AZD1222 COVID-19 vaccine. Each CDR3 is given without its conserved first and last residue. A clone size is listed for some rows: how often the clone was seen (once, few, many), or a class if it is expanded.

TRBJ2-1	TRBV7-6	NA	ASSTDLIAGSDEQF
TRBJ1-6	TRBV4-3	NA	ASQDRNNSPLH
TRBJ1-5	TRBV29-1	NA	SAVGGSGGNQPQH
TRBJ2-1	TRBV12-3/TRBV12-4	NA	ASRTTSTDEQF
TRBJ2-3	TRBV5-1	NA	ASGGRRSLPTDTQY
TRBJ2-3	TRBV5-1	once	ASSPGDSTDTQY
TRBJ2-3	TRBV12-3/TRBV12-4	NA	ASSPSTDTQY
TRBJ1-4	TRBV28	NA	ASSLYGDTQNEKLF
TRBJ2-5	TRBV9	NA	ASNQAGSQETQY
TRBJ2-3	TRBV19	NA	ASSPQTGGGTDTQY
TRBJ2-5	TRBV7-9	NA	ASRSGQETQY
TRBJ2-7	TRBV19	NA	ASTTGYGTYEQY
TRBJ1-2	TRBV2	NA	AGKRDGQSGYT
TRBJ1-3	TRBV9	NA	ASSPSRLTGAGGNTIY
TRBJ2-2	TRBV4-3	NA	ASSPLVGTAAGELF
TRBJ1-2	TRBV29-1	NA	SVELLNGYT
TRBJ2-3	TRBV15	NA	ATSGALGQGPDTQY
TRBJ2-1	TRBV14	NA	ASSQDPIRHEQF
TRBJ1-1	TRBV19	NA	ASRLTGGSNTEAF
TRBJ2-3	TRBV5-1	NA	ASSLSTDTQY
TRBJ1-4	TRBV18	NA	ASSPPGGVNEKLF
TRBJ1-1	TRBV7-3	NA	ASSRTANTEAF
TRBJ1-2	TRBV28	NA	ASSLISRGYT
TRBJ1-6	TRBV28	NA	AIATGGPSPLH
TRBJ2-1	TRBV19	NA	ASSRSGRAGEQF